The 31 T cell receptor beta chains below all came from one sample that was sequenced in a study of CD8 T cells in ankylosing spondylitis. The antigens of these receptors remain unknown. Study-wide findings and caveats: What seemed typical of ankylosing spondylitis blood was a TCR beta motif built from several highly homologous variants.

TCRdb reanalysed the 5' RACE reads using MiXCR and keeps one entry per CDR3 protein. The table lists approximately 440,000 distinct CDR3 sequences, over 15% of them singletons. Material: blood, either unsorted or a sorted T cell fraction (not recorded which). These receptors all stem from a male donor with ankylosing spondylitis.

This clonotype has more than one count but fewer than ten. V usage is TRBV5-1 and J usage is TRBJ1-3; no firm D call. Trimming took off 0 bases at V and 13 bases at J, with 14 bases between the two ends. The CDR3 covers 13 residues. Per germline, CDR1 SGHRS and CDR2 YFSETQ. The CDR3 sequence: CASSLVGRSRIYF. The CDR3 DNA sequence: TGCGCCAGCAGCTTGGTAGGACGTTCGAGGATATATTTT.

This clonotype has more than one count but fewer than ten. The V call is TRBV5-1, the J call TRBJ1-1; 10 bases are a match to TRBD1. The CDR3 loop spans 15 amino acids. Trimming cost V 3 bases and J 3 bases; bases outside gene matches: 5. CDR1 is SGHRS, CDR2 YFSETQ, per germline. The CDR3 region has the DNA TGCGCCAGCAGCTGGGGGGACAGGGGAGACACTGAAGCTTTCTTT. Translated: CASSWGDRGDTEAFF.

J is TRBJ2-5 and V is TRBV5-5; 9 bases fit TRBD2. This CDR3 comprises 18 residues. CDR1 and CDR2 (germline): SGHKS, YYEKEE (reference sequence). V trimming: 0 bases; J trimming: 5 bases; junction bases outside the gene matches: 14. CDR3 DNA: TGTGCCAGCAGCTTGGCCTGGTTAGCGGGGGCCGGAGGGGAGACCCAGTACTTC. This sequence encodes CASSLAWLAGAGGETQYF. Supplemented by reference TRBV5-5 and TRBJ2-5, the full variable domain reads DAGVTQSPTHLIKTRGQQVTLRCSPISGHKSVSWYQQVLGQGPQFIFQYYEKEERGRGNFPDRFSARQFPNYSSELNVNALLLGDSALYLCASSLAWLAGAGGETQYFGPGTRLLVL.

This clonotype has just a few counts. The V and J genes are TRBV10-2 and TRBJ2-7; weak D call: TRBD1 (7 bases). The CDR3 contains 16 residues. Trimming removed 4 bases from V and 3 bases from J, with 19 bases in between. In germline, CDR1 is WSHSY, CDR2 SAAADI. In DNA, the CDR3 is TGCGCCAGCAGTGGGCCGGGGGAGACAGGGCTCTACGAGCAGTACTTC. Translating gives CASSGPGETGLYEQYF.

This clonotype was recorded a few times. V gene TRBV6-5 combines with J gene TRBJ2-4; no clear D gene. This CDR3 region has 16 residues. Germline CDR1 MNHEY, CDR2 SVGAGI. V lost 6 bases and J lost 1, with 16 bases in between. The CDR3 nucleotides are TGTGCCAGCAGCTACGGCCCCGGCCGGGCCAAAAACATTCAGTACTTC. As protein: CASSYGPGRAKNIQYF.

The chain recombines TRBV12-3 or TRBV12-4 with TRBJ2-2, with 10 bases lining up with TRBD2. Trimming cost V 6 bases and J 3 bases; bases outside gene matches: 7. There are 16 residues in the CDR3. The CDR3 reads CASRRGLAEDTGELFF. DNA of the CDR3: TGTGCCAGCAGGCGCGGACTAGCGGAGGACACCGGGGAGCTGTTTTTT.

This clonotype has only a few counts. This sequence joins TRBV9 and TRBJ2-2, with 9 bases lining up with TRBD1. The CDR3 length is 18 residues. In germline, CDR1 is SGDLS, CDR2 YYNGEE. After removal of 4 bases from V and 2 bases from J, the junction contained 12 bases not matched to a gene. CDR3 nucleotide sequence: TGTGCCAGCAGCATACTACCGGGACAGGGTACAAACACCGGGGAGCTGTTTTTT. Translated: CASSILPGQGTNTGELFF.

The DNA for the CDR3 is TGCAGTGCTAACTCCGACCGATCGAACACTGAAGCTTTCTTT. This sequence encodes CSANSDRSNTEAFF. V is TRBV20-1 and J is TRBJ1-1; unclear D gene. This CDR3 is built from 14 residues. CDR1 and CDR2 (germline): DFQATT, SNEGSKA (reference sequence). V lost 4 bases and J lost 1, with 13 bases in between.

Here the CDR3 reads CASSAPDGQVYTEAFF. CDR3 coding DNA: TGTGCCAGCAGCGCTCCCGATGGACAGGTCTACACTGAAGCTTTCTTT. The chain combines TRBV9 with TRBJ1-1, with 7 bases identical to TRBD1. The CDR3 loop spans 16 amino acids. V dropped 3 bases and J dropped 3; count of bases not matched to a gene: 11. Per the germline V gene, CDR1 is SGDLS and CDR2 is YYNGEE.

In this sample, this clonotype turned up a few times. The V and J genes are TRBV11-2 and TRBJ1-2, with 8 bases that match TRBD1. CDR1 is SGHAT and CDR2 is FQNNGV in the germline V gene. CDR3 length equals 15 residues. V dropped 1 base and J dropped 7; count of bases not matched to a gene: 8. CDR3 residues: CASSLAQAGGLGYTF. The CDR3 coding sequence is TGTGCCAGCAGCTTAGCCCAGGCAGGGGGCCTTGGCTACACCTTC.

This clonotype was detected a few times. The V call is TRBV20-1, the J call TRBJ2-1; TRBD2 aligns across 7 bases. CDR3 length: 14 residues. Germline values: CDR1 DFQATT, CDR2 SNEGSKA (reference sequence). Germline trimming cut 0 bases from V and 9 bases from J; bases unmatched to any gene: 8. CDR3 sequence reads: CSARESGKAGEQFF. The CDR3 DNA follows: TGCAGTGCTAGAGAAAGCGGGAAGGCTGGTGAGCAGTTCTTC.

The rearrangement uses TRBV7-9 and TRBJ2-7, with 9 bases aligning to TRBD1. CDR1 and CDR2 from the germline V gene are SEHNR and FQNEAQ (reference sequence). The length of the CDR3 is 15 residues. The V segment lost 7 bases and the J segment 2 bases; nucleotides outside the gene matches: 9. CDR3 region: CASILRTGAAYEQYF. The CDR3 nucleotides are TGTGCCAGCATTCTTAGGACAGGGGCTGCCTACGAGCAGTACTTC.

The chain combines TRBV29-1 with TRBJ1-2, with D hard to call. The CDR3 has 12 residues. The V gene's germline CDR1 is SQVTM and CDR2 ANQGSEA. The V gene lost 8 bases and the J gene lost 3 bases, with 13 bases spanning the gap. The CDR3 DNA sequence: TGCAGCACCTGGGTGGGGTACTATGGCTACACCTTC. It is translated as CSTWVGYYGYTF.

In its sample, this clonotype was seen many times. An end of the junction does not agree with germline; a read error may underlie this. The chain uses TRBV2 and TRBJ2-3; 9 bases are shared with TRBD1. The CDR3 is 17 residues long. CDR1 and CDR2 (germline): SNHLY, FYNNEI. CDR3 in DNA: TGTGCCAGCAGCGAAGAGATACAGGGGGCCGGGTCAGATACGCAGTATTTT. This codes for CASSEEIQGAGSDTQYF.

In its sample, this clonotype was seen a few times. V gene TRBV28 combines with J gene TRBJ1-2, with unresolved D. CDR1 is MDHEN and CDR2 is SYDVKM in the germline V gene. V dropped 4 bases and J dropped 1 base, with 7 bases sitting between them. The CDR3 is 13 amino acids. The CDR3: CASSYGINYGYTF. CDR3 bases: TGTGCCAGCAGTTACGGGATTAACTATGGCTACACCTTC.

This clonotype appeared many times. The chain's CDR3 is CASSYRTGGNTEAFF. In nucleotides, the CDR3 is TGTGCCAGCAGTTACCGGACAGGGGGGAACACTGAAGCTTTCTTT. The V call is TRBV12-3 or TRBV12-4, the J call TRBJ1-1, with 10 bases that match TRBD1. This CDR3 spans 15 amino acids. The J segment lost 1 base and the V segment lost 4 bases, leaving 3 bases of the junction unmatched.

This clonotype was seen at least ten times. The rearrangement links TRBV20-1 to TRBJ1-2; tentative D call: TRBD1 (6 bases). CDR1 and CDR2 (germline): DFQATT, SNEGSKA (reference sequence). Between the trimmed V and J ends, which lost 6 bases and 3 bases, there was a span of 14 bases. This CDR3 comprises 13 residues. The CDR3 region has the DNA TGCAGTGCGGGGGGGCGCGGTGACTATGGCTACACCTTC. Protein: CSAGGRGDYGYTF.

This clonotype was recorded a few times. The rearrangement joins TRBV7-2 to TRBJ2-5; D gene ambiguous. Germline V CDR1 and CDR2: SGHTA, FQGNSA. CDR3 length equals 15 residues. V was pared by 5 bases and J by 5 bases, with 18 bases between. For the CDR3, the DNA is TGTGCCAGCAGCCCCCCTGTGAAAGTTTCGGAGACCCAGTACTTC. It codes for CASSPPVKVSETQYF. The variable domain in full, with the rest retrieved from reference TRBV7-2 and TRBJ2-5, is GAGVSQSPSNKVTEKGKDVELRCDPISGHTALYWYRQSLGQGLEFLIYFQGNSAPDKSGLPSDRFSAERTGGSVSTLTIQRTQQEDSAVYLCASSPPVKVSETQYFGPGTRLLVL.

This clonotype showed up just a few times. This sequence joins TRBV6-6 and TRBJ1-1, with D perhaps matching TRBD1 (6 bases). V lost 8 bases and J 4 bases, leaving 14 bases between the germline ends. This CDR3 comprises 13 residues. CDR1 is MNHNY, CDR2 SVGAGI, per germline (reference sequence). The CDR3 sequence: CASLQGWFTEAFF. The CDR3 DNA reads TGTGCCAGCCTACAGGGATGGTTCACTGAAGCTTTCTTT.

The rearrangement links TRBV5-1 to TRBJ2-1; 8 nucleotides line up with TRBD2. With V trimmed by 0 bases and J by 9 bases, 8 bases remained unmatched. The CDR3 consists of 15 residues. Germline CDR1 and CDR2: SGHRS and YFSETQ. CDR3 nucleotides: TGCGCCAGCAGCTTGGGGCTAGCGGGTACCGGTGAGCAGTTCTTC. This gives the protein CASSLGLAGTGEQFF.

Many counts were recorded for this clonotype. This chain joins TRBV20-1 and TRBJ2-1; TRBD2 agrees at 11 bases. Germline CDR1 DFQATT, CDR2 SNEGSKA (reference sequence). V was pared by 3 bases and J by 1 base, with 8 bases of the junction left unmatched. The CDR3 is made up of 17 amino acids. This CDR3 reads CSASPLAGGKSYNEQFF. In nucleotides, the CDR3 is TGCAGTGCTAGTCCCCTAGCGGGGGGAAAATCCTACAATGAGCAGTTCTTC.

Ten or more counts support this clonotype. V and J are TRBV14 and TRBJ2-7; D gene unclear. Trimming cost V 3 bases and J 0 bases, with 3 bases left between them. The CDR3 has 12 residues. From germline, CDR1 is SGHDN and CDR2 FVKESK. The CDR3 reads CASSQNSYEQYF. In nucleotides, the CDR3 is TGTGCCAGCAGCCAGAACTCCTACGAGCAGTACTTC.

This clonotype appeared many times. This chain connects TRBV18 to TRBJ2-2; 9 bases fit TRBD1. Trimming cost V 2 bases and J 4 bases; bases outside gene matches: 2. Germline loops: CDR1 KGHSH, CDR2 LQKENI. CDR3 size: 15 residues. CDR3 bases: TGTGCCAGCTCACCAAGGGGACAGGGCACCGGGGAGCTGTTTTTT. Its protein product is CASSPRGQGTGELFF.

The chain uses TRBV29-1 and TRBJ2-1, with 14 bases aligning to TRBD2. J lost 6 bases, V lost 7 bases, and 5 bases had no gene match. Germline V gene data show CDR1 as SQVTM and CDR2 as ANQGSEA. CDR3 length equals 14 residues. The CDR3 here is CSAGLAGGINEQFF. The CDR3 bases are TGCAGCGCCGGACTAGCGGGAGGCATCAATGAGCAGTTCTTC.

The gene calls are TRBV15 and TRBJ2-1; TRBD2 matches 11 bases. Germline CDR1 reads LNHNV; CDR2 reads YYDKDF (reference sequence). V trimming: 0 bases; J trimming: 6 bases; junction bases outside the gene matches: 13. This CDR3 region has 19 residues. This CDR3 reads CATSRDVLPSGGLSNEQFF. In DNA, the CDR3 is TGTGCCACCAGCAGAGACGTACTACCTAGCGGGGGGCTAAGCAATGAGCAGTTCTTC. The complete variable domain, with remaining parts taken from reference TRBV15 and TRBJ2-1, reads DAMVIQNPRYQVTQFGKPVTLSCSQTLNHNVMYWYQQKSSQAPKLLFHYYDKDFNNEADTPDNFQSRRPNTSFCFLDIRSPGLGDTAMYLCATSRDVLPSGGLSNEQFFGPGTRLTVL.

The rearrangement links TRBV20-1 to TRBJ2-1, with 10 bases fitting TRBD2. With V trimmed by 6 bases and J by 3 bases, 8 bases remained unmatched. The CDR3 contains 15 residues. The germline V gene encodes CDR1 DFQATT and CDR2 SNEGSKA (reference sequence). The DNA of the CDR3 is TGCAGTGCAAATCCTAGCGGGGGACACTACAATGAGCAGTTCTTC. Amino acids: CSANPSGGHYNEQFF.

V gene TRBV6-5 combines with J gene TRBJ1-1; tentative D call: TRBD1 (6 bases). V lost 0 bases and J 6 bases, leaving 17 bases between the germline ends. The CDR3 sequence is 16 residues long. Germline V gene lookup returns CDR1 MNHEY and CDR2 SVGAGI. The CDR3 is CASSYSNVGRGAEAFF. The DNA of the CDR3 is TGTGCCAGCAGTTACTCGAATGTGGGCAGGGGAGCTGAAGCTTTCTTT.

V and J are TRBV7-2 and TRBJ1-1, with no clear D. Trimming cost V 5 bases and J 0 bases, with 16 bases left between them. Germline values: CDR1 SGHTA, CDR2 FQGNSA. CDR3 size: 16 residues. The CDR3 region has the DNA TGTGCCAGCAGCCCAGCCGACGTCCGAATGAACACTGAAGCTTTCTTT. This encodes CASSPADVRMNTEAFF.

Note on this clonotype: The junction shows a germline mismatch at one end, possibly a read error. The genes are TRBV6-1 and TRBJ1-3, with D perhaps matching TRBD1 (5 bases). CDR1 and CDR2 (germline): MNHNS, SASEGT. This CDR3 is 15 amino acids long. CDR3 DNA: TGTGCCAGCACTGAATCTAGGGGACCTGGAAACACCATATATTTT. Translation gives CASTESRGPGNTIYF.

A few counts support this clonotype. The chain couples TRBV10-3 to TRBJ1-4, with unresolved D. The CDR3 extends over 16 amino acids. V lost 4 bases and J 0 bases, leaving 12 bases between the germline ends. Germline CDR1 reads ENHRY; CDR2 reads SYGVKD. The CDR3 loop is CAISVSSAATNEKLFF. The CDR3 region has the DNA TGTGCCATCAGTGTCTCAAGTGCCGCAACTAATGAAAAACTGTTTTTT.

The chain recombines TRBV7-8 with TRBJ2-1; 8 bases line up with TRBD1. Per the germline V gene, CDR1 is SGHVS and CDR2 is FQNEAQ. The CDR3 is 14 amino acids. The V gene end was trimmed by 5 bases and the J gene end by 8 bases; junction bases not matched to a gene: 8. CDR3 in DNA: TGTGCCAGCAGCATGCCGGGACAGGTCCATGAGCAGTTCTTC. This sequence encodes CASSMPGQVHEQFF.